The 22 T cell receptor beta chains presented below share a single source sample, sequenced in a study of cytomegalovirus exposure and HLA in healthy donors. The PCR had 60 Vbeta and 13 Jbeta primers. Data came from immunoSEQ multiplex PCR; TCRdb stores just in-frame clones and leaves some out. The sample lists 150,000 to 200,000 clones, 80% seen once, with roughly 10% in the top ten. Sequenced input: PBMCs. Every receptor here comes from a man between 18 and 35 years old in good health and CMV-seropositive.

The chain employs TRBV7-2 and TRBJ2-1, with unresolved D. Germline V gene sequence: CDR1 SGHTA, CDR2 FQGNSA. There are 12 residues in the CDR3. Trimming shortened V by 5 bases and J by 5 bases, and 7 bases separated the two germline ends. This CDR3 reads CASSPSDNEQFF. In DNA form, the CDR3 reads TGTGCCAGCAGCCCCAGCGACAATGAGCAGTTCTTC.

With respect to this clone: Other DNA sequences in the same sample also yield this CDR3. The gene calls are TRBV5-1 and TRBJ1-3, with D tentatively TRBD1 (5 bases). CDR1 is SGHRS and CDR2 is YFSETQ in the germline V gene. The CDR3 extends over 14 amino acids. The V end was cut by 1 base, the J end by 0 bases, with 5 bases between. The CDR3 sequence is CASSLTGSGNTIYF. The CDR3 DNA reads TGCGCCAGCAGCTTGACAGGCTCTGGAAACACCATATATTTT.

This chain uses TRBV5-1 with TRBJ1-1; D is unresolved. Germline V gene sequence: CDR1 SGHRS, CDR2 YFSETQ. Trimming removed 4 bases from V and 4 bases from J, with 8 bases in between. This CDR3 is built from 12 residues. CDR3 region: CASSQDLTEAFF. For the CDR3, the DNA is TGCGCCAGCAGCCAGGATCTCACTGAAGCTTTCTTT.

The J gene is TRBJ2-6, the V gene TRBV18; D call uncertain. Between the trimmed V and J ends, which lost 2 bases and 1 base, there was a span of 9 bases. The CDR3 is 16 amino acids. Looked up from germline, CDR1 is KGHSH and CDR2 is LQKENI. CDR3: CASSPVFQSGANVLTF. The CDR3 region has the DNA TGTGCCAGCTCACCAGTATTCCAGTCTGGGGCCAACGTCCTGACTTTC. The full variable domain, with the rest looked up from reference TRBV18 and TRBJ2-6, is NAGVMQNPRHLVRRRGQEARLRCSPMKGHSHVYWYRQLPEEGLKFMVYLQKENIIDESGMPKERFSAEFPKEGPSILRIQQVVRGDSAAYFCASSPVFQSGANVLTFGAGSRLTVL.

The sample holds a few counts of this clone. In DNA form, the CDR3 reads TGTGCCAGAAGCTTACCGACAGGGGGCGGAAACACCATATATTTT. Translated, it gives CARSLPTGGGNTIYF. The V gene is TRBV5-3, the J gene TRBJ1-3; TRBD1 aligns across 10 bases. TRBV5-3 counts as an open reading frame of uncertain function. The CDR3 runs to 15 residues. With 2 bases clipped from V and 4 bases from J, the junction kept 3 bases outside the gene matches.

The V gene is TRBV9, the J gene TRBJ2-3; 7 nucleotides agree with TRBD2. The V segment lost 6 bases and the J segment 4 bases; nucleotides outside the gene matches: 17. This CDR3 is built from 17 residues. Germline V gene sequence: CDR1 SGDLS, CDR2 YYNGEE. CDR3 loop: CASTPGLVGGSADTQYF. CDR3 nucleotides: TGTGCCAGCACCCCCGGACTAGTTGGAGGGTCCGCAGATACGCAGTATTTT.

About this clone: The conserved final phenylalanine or tryptophan is absent from the CDR3, which likely points to a read error. The DNA is left out, because the CDR3 cannot be placed on it with certainty; the CDR3 is given as TCRdb lists it. The chain uses TRBV21-1 and TRBJ1-6; whether TRBD1, the table's D call, matches the DNA was not checked. TRBV21-1 is a pseudogene segment. The CDR3 is 12 residues long, counting both termini. CDR3 sequence: CASCALRGILHL.

Only one count was recorded for this clone. DNA of the CDR3: TGTGCCAGCAGCTTCTCCGGGACTAGGAACACCGGGGAGCTGTTTTTT. Translation gives CASSFSGTRNTGELFF. V gene TRBV11-2 combines with J gene TRBJ2-2; 8 bases map to TRBD2. The V gene end was trimmed by 3 bases and the J gene end by 1 base; junction bases not matched to a gene: 4. CDR1 is SGHAT and CDR2 is FQNNGV in the germline V gene. This CDR3 comprises 16 residues.

The rearrangement links TRBV5-4 to TRBJ2-1; 9 nucleotides match TRBD1. CDR1 is SGHNT and CDR2 is YYREEE in the germline V gene (reference sequence). This CDR3 comprises 16 residues. After removal of 2 bases from V and 6 bases from J, the junction contained 9 bases not matched to a gene. The CDR3 bases are TGTGCCAGCAGCTTACCGGGACAGGGTGGTTCCAATGAGCAGTTCTTC. Translated, it gives CASSLPGQGGSNEQFF.

This clone was counted only a few times. The V call is TRBV4-3, the J call TRBJ1-2; TRBD1 matches 7 bases. This CDR3 has 15 residues. Losses at the gene ends were 0 bases for V and 3 bases for J; bases not matched to a gene: 4. CDR1 and CDR2 (germline): LGHNA, YSLEER. The CDR3 bases are TGCGCCAGCAGCCAAGATCAGGGGGGTGACTATGGCTACACCTTC. It yields the protein CASSQDQGGDYGYTF.

V is TRBV20-1 and J is TRBJ2-7; D is undetermined. Germline CDR1 is DFQATT and CDR2 is SNEGSKA (reference sequence). The V gene lost 3 bases and the J gene lost 5 bases, with 8 bases spanning the gap. This CDR3 has 11 residues. The CDR3: CSARLVHEQYF. As DNA, the CDR3 is TGCAGTGCTAGGCTAGTCCACGAGCAGTACTTC.

J is TRBJ2-6 and V is TRBV15; D gene uncertain. The CDR3 is 14 amino acids. V lost 3 bases to trimming and J lost 3 bases, with 6 bases between them. Germline values: CDR1 LNHNV, CDR2 YYDKDF (reference sequence). Here the CDR3 reads CATSRTGGANVLTF. The CDR3 bases are TGTGCCACCAGCAGGACTGGTGGGGCCAACGTCCTGACTTTC.

This clone occurred a few times. The rearrangement joins TRBV28 to TRBJ1-1; 7 bases align to TRBD1. Germline V gene lookup returns CDR1 MDHEN and CDR2 SYDVKM. The CDR3 runs 13 residues. J lost 7 bases, V lost 5 bases, and 7 bases had no gene match. The CDR3 loop reads CASSLTGASEAFF. The CDR3 DNA follows: TGTGCCAGCAGTCTTACAGGGGCCAGTGAAGCTTTCTTT.

The V gene is TRBV4-1, the J gene TRBJ2-7, with D uncertain. Trimming took 0 bases from V and 3 from J, leaving 9 bases between them. CDR3 length equals 14 residues. Germline V lookup: CDR1 MGHRA, CDR2 YSYEKL. CDR3 sequence: CASSQELVIYEQYF. The DNA of the CDR3 is TGCGCCAGCAGCCAAGAGTTAGTTATCTACGAGCAGTACTTC.

The rearrangement uses TRBV2 and TRBJ2-2, with TRBD1 matching 12 bases. The germline gives CDR1 SNHLY, CDR2 FYNNEI. J gave up 4 bases and V 8 bases, and 5 bases lay outside the gene matches. The CDR3 totals 15 residues. CDR3 amino acids: CASHGTGGITGELFF. The CDR3 region has the DNA TGTGCCAGCCATGGGACAGGGGGCATCACCGGGGAGCTGTTTTTT.

The sample holds a few counts of this clone. CDR3 DNA sequence: TGTGCCAGCAGCTTAGACAGTAATGGCTACACCTTC. It yields the protein CASSLDSNGYTF. The V call is TRBV4-2, the J call TRBJ1-2; TRBD1 is a possible D gene (5 bases). This CDR3 comprises 12 residues. Between the trimmed V and J ends, which lost 5 bases and 6 bases, there was a span of 10 bases. From germline, CDR1 is LGHNA and CDR2 YNFKEQ.

J is TRBJ2-7 and V is TRBV7-6; 7 bases map to TRBD2. This CDR3 is 15 amino acids long. Trimming removed 1 base from V and 5 bases from J; junction bases left unmatched: 8. Germline V gene lookup returns CDR1 SGHVS and CDR2 FNYEAQ. CDR3 sequence: CASSLDAGVGHEQYF. CDR3 nucleotide sequence: TGTGCCAGCAGCTTAGATGCGGGAGTGGGCCACGAGCAGTACTTC.

This clone was found a few times. The chain employs TRBV7-2 and TRBJ2-7; D perhaps matches TRBD1 (6 bases). V shed 5 bases and J shed 4 bases, with 15 bases lying between them. Germline loops: CDR1 SGHTA, CDR2 FQGNSA. This CDR3 spans 14 amino acids. The CDR3 loop is CASSELTGNYEQYF. The CDR3 nucleotides read TGTGCCAGCAGCGAATTAACAGGGAATTACGAGCAGTACTTC.

The chain employs TRBV2 and TRBJ2-2; D might be TRBD2 (7 bases). The germline V gene has CDR1 SNHLY and CDR2 FYNNEI. The ends were cut back, 2 bases at V and 3 bases at J, with 19 bases in the middle. The CDR3 runs to 18 residues. DNA of the CDR3: TGTGCCAGCAGTGAATCGCTAGTGGGGGGGCCGGACACCGGGGAGCTGTTTTTT. Translation gives CASSESLVGGPDTGELFF.

V usage is TRBV5-1 and J usage is TRBJ2-1; TRBD1 matches at 9 bases. V lost 2 bases, J lost 3 bases, and 3 bases stayed unmatched. This CDR3 comprises 15 residues. CDR1 is SGHRS, CDR2 YFSETQ, per germline. The CDR3 sequence is CASSLGDRDYNEQFF. The CDR3 nucleotides are TGCGCCAGCAGCTTAGGGGACAGGGACTACAATGAGCAGTTCTTC.

This clone was counted between two and nine times. V usage is TRBV7-9 and J usage is TRBJ1-3, with D unclear. Germline V gives CDR1 SEHNR, CDR2 FQNEAQ (reference sequence). Between the trimmed V and J ends, which lost 3 bases and 7 bases, there was a span of 4 bases. The CDR3 loop spans 11 amino acids. CDR3 loop: CASSLGNTIYF. CDR3 DNA: TGTGCCAGCAGCTTGGGCAACACCATATATTTT.

The V call is TRBV5-1, the J call TRBJ2-4; 12 nucleotides line up with TRBD2. The J segment lost 5 bases and the V segment lost 0 bases, leaving 3 bases of the junction unmatched. In germline, CDR1 is SGHRS, CDR2 YFSETQ. This CDR3 is 16 amino acids long. The CDR3 region is CASSLGLAGGENIQYF. The CDR3 DNA reads TGCGCCAGCAGCTTGGGCCTAGCGGGAGGGGAAAACATTCAGTACTTC.